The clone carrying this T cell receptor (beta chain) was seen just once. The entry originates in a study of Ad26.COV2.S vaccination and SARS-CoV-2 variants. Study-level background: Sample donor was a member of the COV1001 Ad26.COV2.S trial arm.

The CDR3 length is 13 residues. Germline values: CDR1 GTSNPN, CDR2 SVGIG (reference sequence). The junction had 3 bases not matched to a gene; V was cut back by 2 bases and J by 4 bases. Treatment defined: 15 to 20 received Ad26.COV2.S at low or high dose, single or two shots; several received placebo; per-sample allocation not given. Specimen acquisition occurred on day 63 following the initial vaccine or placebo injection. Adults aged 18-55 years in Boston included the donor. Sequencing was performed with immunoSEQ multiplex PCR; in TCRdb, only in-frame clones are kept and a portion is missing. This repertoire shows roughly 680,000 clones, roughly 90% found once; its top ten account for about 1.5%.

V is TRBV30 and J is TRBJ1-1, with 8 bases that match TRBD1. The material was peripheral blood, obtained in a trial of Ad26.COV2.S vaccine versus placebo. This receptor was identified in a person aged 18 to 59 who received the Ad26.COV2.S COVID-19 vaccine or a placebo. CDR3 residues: CAWSRQGPTEAFF. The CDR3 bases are TGTGCCTGGAGTAGACAGGGGCCCACTGAAGCTTTCTTT.